Detailed here is one TCR beta chain. The data were taken from a study of blood T cell repertoires in COVID-19. At the level of the study: Acute-phase and convalescent COVID-19 samples originated in the United States, Italy and Spain. PBMCs, B-cell-depleted T cells, or T cells were the source of the cDNA or gDNA that made up the material.

During active infection, Seattle patients enrolled and were then monitored through disease. Study processing details: Amplification from reference gene primers served as the basis for estimated nucleated cell counts. The data were produced by immunoSEQ multiplex PCR, yet TCRdb's version contains in-frame clones alone and is incomplete. The V and J calls and clone size are taken from that table; D and trimming were inferred from the DNA. This table holds approximately 320,000 clones, under 90% found once. Source material: peripheral blood. This TCR was sampled from a woman aged 30 to 39 with COVID-19, enrolled during active disease.

The CDR3 protein is CASSSKGQGIGPYGYTF. The CDR3 region has the DNA TGTGCCAGCAGCTCAAAAGGGCAGGGAATTGGGCCCTATGGCTACACCTTC. The V gene is TRBV5-4, the J gene TRBJ1-2; possible D gene TRBD1, 5 bases. CDR1 and CDR2 from the germline V gene are SGHNT and YYREEE (reference sequence). The length of the CDR3 is 17 residues. Trimming stripped 3 bases from V and 4 bases from J, with 22 bases between.